Listed here are 27 T cell receptor beta chains from one sample, sequenced in a study of T cells expressing NK-cell markers. TCRdb re-called the 5' RACE reads; one entry per CDR3 protein, DNA not given. The listing contains 150,000 or so distinct CDR3 sequences. Material: blood T cells: a sorted CD56 or NKG2C T cell subset, CD4+ or CD8+ T cells, or bulk PBMC T cells (not recorded which). The receptors were sampled from a woman in her forties or fifties in good health.

The CDR3 is CASSVTSSGSADTQYF. The chain uses TRBV9 and TRBJ2-3; absent DNA, TCRdb's TRBD2 call cannot be checked. The CDR3 extends over 16 amino acids. Germline-derived CDR1 and CDR2 are SGDLS and YYNGEE.

The chain employs TRBV7-2 and TRBJ2-5; the TCRdb call, TRBD1, lacks DNA for checking. This CDR3 region has 14 residues. CDR1 SGHTA and CDR2 FQGNSA come from the germline V gene. Here the CDR3 reads CASSLGHPKETQYF.

The CDR3 protein is CASSFESAANTEAFF. This chain joins TRBV5-6 and TRBJ1-1. The CDR3 covers 15 residues. Germline CDR1 reads SGHDT; CDR2 reads YYEEEE.

The chain couples TRBV29-1 to TRBJ1-1; TCRdb gives TRBD1 as the D gene, but with no DNA this cannot be confirmed. In germline, CDR1 is SQVTM, CDR2 ANQGSEA. The CDR3 spans 12 residues. The CDR3: CSVEVGGWEAFF.

The chain has TRBV12-3 or TRBV12-4 and TRBJ2-3. The CDR3 consists of 12 residues. The CDR3 here is CASSRSWDTQYF.

The rearrangement uses TRBV5-8 and TRBJ1-1; the D gene TCRdb calls, TRBD1, cannot be checked with no DNA. Germline-derived CDR1 and CDR2 are SGHTS and YDEGEE. The CDR3 consists of 13 residues. CDR3 region: CASSLSDSAEAFF.

The chain carries TRBV12-3 or TRBV12-4 and TRBJ1-2. The CDR3 consists of 13 residues. The CDR3: CASSFSENYGYTF.

This chain uses TRBV12-3 or TRBV12-4 with TRBJ1-2. This CDR3 has 14 amino acids. CDR3 sequence reads: CASSSMTLPDGYTF.

The chain recombines TRBV27 with TRBJ2-1. CDR3 length equals 12 residues. Germline values: CDR1 MNHEY, CDR2 SMNVEV (reference sequence). The CDR3 is CASSLGNLEQFF.

This chain links TRBV7-9 with TRBJ2-1; checking the TCRdb D call of TRBD2 is not possible without DNA. This CDR3 region has 14 residues. Germline-derived CDR1 and CDR2 are SEHNR and FQNEAQ (reference sequence). This CDR3 is CASIDSGRTYEQFF. The full variable domain, rest sourced from reference TRBV7-9 and TRBJ2-1, is DTGVSQNPRHKITKRGQNVTFRCDPISEHNRLYWYRQTLGQGPEFLTYFQNEAQLEKSRLLSDRFSAERPKGSFSTLEIQRTEQGDSAMYLCASIDSGRTYEQFFGPGTRLTVL.

This chain joins TRBV12-3 or TRBV12-4 and TRBJ2-2; TCRdb selects TRBD1, and the lack of DNA leaves this call unchecked. The CDR3 runs to 15 residues. CDR3 sequence: CASSPRAFGTGELFF.

The rearrangement links TRBV7-9 to TRBJ2-3; lacking DNA, the TRBD2 call made by TCRdb goes unchecked. CDR3 length: 18 residues. CDR1 is SEHNR, CDR2 FQNEAQ, per germline (reference sequence). CDR3 in amino acids: CASSFPLAGDEGTDTQYF.

V gene TRBV4-1 combines with J gene TRBJ2-1; TCRdb gives TRBD2 as the D gene, but with no DNA this cannot be confirmed. CDR1 MGHRA and CDR2 YSYEKL come from the germline V gene. CDR3 length: 19 amino acids. CDR3 sequence reads: CASSQEGAWGGRSYNEQFF.

This chain joins TRBV19 and TRBJ2-7; there is no DNA to check the TCRdb D call of TRBD2. The CDR3 totals 16 residues. CDR1 is LNHDA, CDR2 SQIVND, per germline (reference sequence). The chain's CDR3 is CASSIASGRGPYEQYF.

The chain is built from TRBV2 and TRBJ2-1; TCRdb's D gene call, TRBD1, goes unchecked for lack of DNA. From germline, CDR1 is SNHLY and CDR2 FYNNEI. The CDR3 runs 16 residues. The CDR3 spells CASSSGQGKSYNEQFF.

The chain recombines TRBV13 with TRBJ1-2; absent DNA, TCRdb's TRBD1 call cannot be checked. The germline V gene encodes CDR1 PRHDT and CDR2 FYEKMQ (reference sequence). This CDR3 is built from 14 residues. The CDR3 loop reads CASSLQGNWHGYTF.

The chain employs TRBV7-9 and TRBJ1-5. CDR1 and CDR2 from the germline V gene are SEHNR and FQNEAQ (reference sequence). CDR3 length: 17 residues. CDR3 region: CASSDGQGRTLNQPQHF.

This sequence joins TRBV5-4 and TRBJ2-1. The CDR3 sequence is 14 residues long. The germline gives CDR1 SGHNT, CDR2 YYREEE (reference sequence). The CDR3 protein is CASSSDLNNNEQFF.

The chain combines TRBV5-1 with TRBJ2-1; with no DNA, the TCRdb D assignment of TRBD2 cannot be verified. The CDR3 covers 13 residues. Germline-derived CDR1 and CDR2 are SGHRS and YFSETQ. CDR3 protein: CASSLSGVNEQFF.

The rearrangement joins TRBV3-1 to TRBJ2-7; TCRdb returns TRBD2, unconfirmable since there is no DNA. Germline-derived CDR1 and CDR2 are LGHDT and YNNKEL (reference sequence). The CDR3 is 15 residues long. CDR3 amino acids: CASSQDITSFYEQYF.

The genes are TRBV12-5 and TRBJ2-1; the D call of TRBD2 rests on TCRdb alone, since no DNA is present to check it. Per germline, CDR1 LGHNT and CDR2 FRNRAP. The CDR3 runs 20 residues. CDR3 amino acids: CASGLALPGLAGAGYNEQFF.

The V gene is TRBV3-1, the J gene TRBJ2-2; TCRdb gives TRBD1 as the D gene, but with no DNA this cannot be confirmed. The CDR3 has 15 amino acids. Germline V gene sequence: CDR1 LGHDT, CDR2 YNNKEL (reference sequence). The CDR3 sequence is CASSVPGGTGELFFF.

This chain connects TRBV19 to TRBJ2-3; TCRdb's assignment of TRBD1 cannot be checked, as there is no DNA. Germline V gene data show CDR1 as LNHDA and CDR2 as SQIVND (reference sequence). The CDR3 sequence is 15 residues long. CDR3 residues: CASSISSGATDTQYF. The variable domain in full, with the rest retrieved from reference TRBV19 and TRBJ2-3, is DGGITQSPKYLFRKEGQNVTLSCEQNLNHDAMYWYRQDPGQGLRLIYYSQIVNDFQKGDIAEGYSVSREKKESFPLTVTSAQKNPTAFYLCASSISSGATDTQYFGPGTRLTVL.

The chain is built from TRBV29-1 and TRBJ1-4; TCRdb's D gene call, TRBD1, goes unchecked for lack of DNA. CDR3 size: 12 residues. The germline gives CDR1 SQVTM, CDR2 ANQGSEA. The CDR3 spells CSVPSPGEKLFF.

The V gene is TRBV9, the J gene TRBJ2-1; TCRdb selects TRBD2, and the lack of DNA leaves this call unchecked. The CDR3 has 16 residues. Germline V gives CDR1 SGDLS, CDR2 YYNGEE. The CDR3 loop reads CASSAAWRENEYEQFF.

The chain has TRBV24-1 and TRBJ2-5; with no DNA, the TCRdb D assignment of TRBD2 cannot be verified. The CDR3 loop spans 19 amino acids. Germline CDR1 reads KGHDR; CDR2 reads SFDVKD. This chain's CDR3 is CATSDSRSVALAGGETQYF.

This sequence joins TRBV29-1 and TRBJ1-1; TCRdb proposes TRBD1, but this gene call is untestable without DNA. This CDR3 comprises 12 residues. Germline CDR1 is SQVTM and CDR2 is ANQGSEA. CDR3 amino acids: CSVERGTTEAFF.